The text below deals with one T cell receptor (beta chain). The entry originates in a study of blood T cell repertoires in COVID-19. For the study at large: Sites in the United States, Italy and Spain provided acute and convalescent COVID-19 samples.

With 2 bases removed from V and 2 bases from J, the gap between germline ends came to 7 bases. There are 14 residues in the CDR3. Germline CDR1 reads MNHNS; CDR2 reads SASEGT. Generated by immunoSEQ multiplex PCR, the TCRdb table keeps only in-frame clones and is missing some. This table has about 120,000 clones, around 90% appearing once. Source material: peripheral blood. The sequence came from a woman in her forties or fifties with acute or convalescent COVID-19. V is TRBV6-1 and J is TRBJ1-3, with D unresolved. The CDR3 coding sequence is TGTGCCAGCAGTGAAAGCTTACCTGGAAACACCATATATTTT. This gives the protein CASSESLPGNTIYF.